The 30 T cell receptor beta chains presented below share a single source sample, sequenced in a study of response to subunit inactivated influenza vaccine. TCRdb reprocessed the RT-PCR reads with MiXCR, giving one entry per CDR3 protein. The repertoire consists of just under 250,000 distinct CDR3 sequences, with more than 9% occurring once and the leading ten covering about 8%. The sequenced sample was non-naive T cells sorted from PBMCs, obtained around 15 days before vaccination. The receptors come from a man aged 45 to 65 who received an inactivated influenza vaccine.

The table lists this clonotype with many counts. V is TRBV27 and J is TRBJ1-5; 7 bases map to TRBD1. Unmatched junction bases numbered 10, after V lost 4 bases and J lost 7 bases. Germline-derived CDR1 and CDR2 are MNHEY and SMNVEV (reference sequence). This CDR3 contains 15 residues. The CDR3 reads CASSSPDRAGQPQHF. For the CDR3, the DNA is TGTGCCAGCAGTTCGCCCGACAGGGCAGGGCAGCCCCAGCATTTT.

The V and J genes are TRBV9 and TRBJ2-3; tentatively, D is TRBD2 (5 bases). Between the trimmed V and J ends, which lost 0 bases and 3 bases, there was a span of 14 bases. The CDR3 has 16 amino acids. Per germline, CDR1 SGDLS and CDR2 YYNGEE. The DNA of the CDR3 is TGTGCCAGCAGCGTAGGGGTGGGAGATTGGACAGATACGCAGTATTTT. Translation gives CASSVGVGDWTDTQYF.

This clonotype has more than one count but fewer than ten. V is TRBV6-2 or TRBV6-3 and J is TRBJ1-5, with a possible D match to TRBD1 (6 bases). The V end was cut by 6 bases, the J end by 2 bases, with 11 bases between. Germline CDR1 is MNHEY and CDR2 is SVGEGT. CDR3 length equals 14 residues. The CDR3 sequence is CASSSDRRNQPQHF. CDR3 DNA sequence: TGTGCCAGCAGCTCGGACAGACGCAATCAGCCCCAGCATTTT.

CDR3 bases: TGTGCCAGCAGCGTCCAGGGTTCCTACAATGAGCAGTTCTTC. Translation gives CASSVQGSYNEQFF. This chain connects TRBV12-3 or TRBV12-4 to TRBJ2-1; D is perhaps TRBD1 (5 bases). CDR3 length: 14 amino acids. V was pared by 6 bases and J by 1 base, with 10 bases between.

This clonotype has ten or more counts. The chain employs TRBV28 and TRBJ2-3; D is perhaps TRBD2 (6 bases). Germline CDR1 MDHEN, CDR2 SYDVKM. The CDR3 contains 17 residues. The V end was cut by 3 bases, the J end by 3 bases, with 19 bases between. The CDR3 coding sequence is TGTGCCAGCAGTTTGCCCCGAGGCGGGGTGGGAACAGATACGCAGTATTTT. Its translation is CASSLPRGGVGTDTQYF.

The V call is TRBV11-2, the J call TRBJ1-1; D remains unclear. CDR1 is SGHAT, CDR2 FQNNGV, per germline. The CDR3 totals 12 residues. With 5 bases removed from V and 4 bases from J, the gap between germline ends came to 8 bases. In DNA, the CDR3 is TGTGCCAGCAGCCCTAGTATCACTGAAGCTTTCTTT. Its translation is CASSPSITEAFF.

The rearrangement links TRBV4-2 to TRBJ2-7; 9 nucleotides line up with TRBD2. The CDR3 sequence is 17 residues long. After removal of 2 bases from V and 4 bases from J, the junction contained 12 bases not matched to a gene. Germline CDR1 reads LGHNA; CDR2 reads YNFKEQ. The DNA of the CDR3 is TGTGCCAGCAGCCAACTCTGGGCGGGGGGGCAAAGTTACGAGCAGTACTTC. Translated: CASSQLWAGGQSYEQYF.

The rearrangement links TRBV10-3 to TRBJ2-1; 11 bases agree with TRBD2. The ends lost 6 bases at V and 5 bases at J; junction bases unmatched: 6. Germline V gene lookup returns CDR1 ENHRY and CDR2 SYGVKD. This CDR3 spans 15 amino acids. CDR3 sequence: CAISDSGGDNNEQFF. The CDR3 DNA reads as TGTGCCATCAGCGATAGCGGGGGGGATAACAATGAGCAGTTCTTC.

This clonotype was observed a few times. This chain connects TRBV28 to TRBJ2-7; TRBD2 might be the D (6 bases). There are 15 residues in the CDR3. Trimming cost V 5 bases and J 2 bases, with 16 bases left between them. Germline V CDR1 and CDR2: MDHEN, SYDVKM. The CDR3 spells CASSPGTSFAYEQYF. As DNA, the CDR3 is TGTGCCAGCAGTCCCGGTACTAGCTTTGCCTACGAGCAGTACTTC.

This clonotype appeared once. V gene TRBV7-9 combines with J gene TRBJ2-5; TRBD1 matches 9 bases. The CDR3 is 14 amino acids. Germline CDR1 is SEHNR and CDR2 is FQNEAQ (reference sequence). With 5 bases clipped from V and 7 bases from J, the junction kept 8 bases outside the gene matches. The CDR3, as DNA: TGTGCCAGCAGCACCCCACCGGGACAGGGGACCCAGTACTTC. This encodes CASSTPPGQGTQYF. The variable domain in full, completed from reference TRBV7-9 and TRBJ2-5, reads DTGVSQNPRHKITKRGQNVTFRCDPISEHNRLYWYRQTLGQGPEFLTYFQNEAQLEKSRLLSDRFSAERPKGSFSTLEIQRTEQGDSAMYLCASSTPPGQGTQYFGPGTRLLVL.

The chain employs TRBV20-1 and TRBJ2-1; 10 nucleotides agree with TRBD2. Germline V gene lookup returns CDR1 DFQATT and CDR2 SNEGSKA (reference sequence). V lost 7 bases, J lost 8 bases, and 11 bases stayed unmatched. The length of the CDR3 is 14 residues. The CDR3 here is CSGQGSGRAHEQFF. The CDR3 DNA follows: TGCAGTGGACAGGGAAGCGGGAGGGCTCATGAGCAGTTCTTC.

There are many counts of this clonotype. V gene TRBV20-1 combines with J gene TRBJ2-2; D assignment may be TRBD1 or TRBD2 (6 bases each). The germline V gene has CDR1 DFQATT and CDR2 SNEGSKA (reference sequence). Trimming removed 0 bases at V and 2 bases at J, with 13 bases between. The CDR3 extends over 16 amino acids. CDR3 nucleotide sequence: TGCAGTGCTAGAGATCAGGAGGGGGTCAACACCGGGGAGCTGTTTTTT. As protein: CSARDQEGVNTGELFF.

V and J are TRBV28 and TRBJ2-7; unclear D gene. V was shortened by 5 bases and J by 3 bases, with 11 bases between the two germline ends. The CDR3 sequence is 13 residues long. Per germline, CDR1 MDHEN and CDR2 SYDVKM. CDR3 in amino acids: CASSTSLSYEQYF. The CDR3 DNA reads TGTGCCAGCAGTACCTCCCTCAGCTACGAGCAGTACTTC.

The chain recombines TRBV20-1 with TRBJ2-7, with TRBD1 identical over 9 bases. This CDR3 is built from 15 residues. Per the germline V gene, CDR1 is DFQATT and CDR2 is SNEGSKA (reference sequence). With V trimmed by 2 bases and J by 5 bases, 10 bases remained unmatched. The CDR3 spells CSARPSDRGLDEQYF. CDR3 bases: TGCAGTGCTAGACCATCGGACAGGGGTTTGGACGAGCAGTACTTC.

This clonotype was observed at least ten times. This chain uses TRBV15 with TRBJ2-1; TRBD2 agrees at 8 bases. This CDR3 spans 17 amino acids. Germline V CDR1 and CDR2: LNHNV, YYDKDF (reference sequence). Germline trimming cut 4 bases from V and 1 base from J; bases unmatched to any gene: 9. CDR3 in amino acids: CATSNLAGPTSYNEQFF. CDR3 nucleotide sequence: TGTGCCACCAGCAATCTAGCGGGCCCCACATCCTACAATGAGCAGTTCTTC.

This clonotype was observed a handful of times. The rearrangement uses TRBV10-3 and TRBJ2-1; D ambiguous. Looked up from germline, CDR1 is ENHRY and CDR2 is SYGVKD. Trimming stripped 8 bases from V and 5 bases from J, with 19 bases between. The CDR3 spans 15 residues. In nucleotides, the CDR3 is TGTGCCATCTCTATCGGTGTTAATCGTAACAATGAGCAGTTCTTC. Translated, it gives CAISIGVNRNNEQFF.

V and J are TRBV9 and TRBJ2-7, with TRBD1 identical over 8 bases. CDR1 SGDLS and CDR2 YYNGEE come from the germline V gene. The length of the CDR3 is 14 residues. The V and J ends lost 3 bases and 2 bases, in that order; junction bases with no gene match: 4. The CDR3 region is CASSAGQDPYEQYF. CDR3 nucleotide sequence: TGTGCCAGCAGCGCGGGACAGGACCCCTACGAGCAGTACTTC.

This clonotype was seen a handful of times. The chain carries TRBV2 and TRBJ2-7; D is unclear. In germline, CDR1 is SNHLY, CDR2 FYNNEI. The length of the CDR3 is 14 residues. V lost 5 bases, J lost 0 bases, and 11 bases lay in between. In DNA form, the CDR3 reads TGTGCCAGCAGTCCCCGGACGGCCTCCTACGAGCAGTACTTC. It encodes CASSPRTASYEQYF. The whole variable domain, remainder taken from reference TRBV2 and TRBJ2-7, is EPEVTQTPSHQVTQMGQEVILRCVPISNHLYFYWYRQILGQKVEFLVSFYNNEISEKSEIFDDQFSVERPDGSNFTLKIRSTKLEDSAMYFCASSPRTASYEQYFGPGTRLTVT.

This clonotype was seen a few times. The CDR3 spells CASSLGGVGGQPQHF. For the CDR3, the DNA is TGTGCCAGCAGCTTAGGGGGCGTAGGAGGTCAGCCCCAGCATTTT. This chain links TRBV7-9 with TRBJ1-5; possible D gene TRBD1, 5 bases. The CDR3 consists of 15 residues. The ends were cut back, 1 base at V and 6 bases at J, with 13 bases in the middle. Germline values: CDR1 SEHNR, CDR2 FQNEAQ (reference sequence).

The sample holds many counts of this clonotype. V and J are TRBV18 and TRBJ1-2, with D perhaps matching TRBD1 (5 bases). Deletions cut 6 bases from V and 8 bases from J, with 19 bases between. This CDR3 has 14 amino acids. Germline assignment: CDR1 KGHSH and CDR2 LQKENI. The CDR3 DNA reads as TGTGCCAGCTCCGGCGGGCAGGGTAGTTTCGGCTACACCTTC. Its protein is CASSGGQGSFGYTF.

This clonotype has a count of ten or more. This sequence joins TRBV3-1 and TRBJ2-5, with unresolved D. The length of the CDR3 is 16 residues. CDR1 and CDR2 from the germline V gene are LGHDT and YNNKEL (reference sequence). Trimming stripped 4 bases from V and 0 bases from J, with 15 bases between. CDR3 nucleotides: TGTGCCAGCAGCCCCGACGATTGGTCCTACCAAGAGACCCAGTACTTC. Protein product: CASSPDDWSYQETQYF.

Only a few counts were recorded for this clonotype. The chain combines TRBV7-9 with TRBJ2-3, with D perhaps assigned TRBD1 or TRBD2 (5 bases each). The CDR3 runs 15 residues. CDR1 is SEHNR, CDR2 FQNEAQ, per germline (reference sequence). The V end was cut by 5 bases, the J end by 6 bases, with 18 bases between. The CDR3 nucleotides read TGTGCCAGCAGCGCGCTAGCATCGGGGACGGATACGCAGTATTTT. Protein: CASSALASGTDTQYF.

This clonotype has only a few counts. The rearrangement uses TRBV7-2 and TRBJ2-5; 10 bases align to TRBD2. The germline gives CDR1 SGHTA, CDR2 FQGNSA. The CDR3 contains 16 residues. J was trimmed by 4 bases and V by 4 bases; bases with no gene match: 9. The CDR3 is CASSSGLAERAETQYF. The CDR3 nucleotides are TGTGCCAGCAGCTCAGGACTAGCGGAGAGGGCAGAGACCCAGTACTTC.

The J gene is TRBJ1-5, the V gene TRBV6-2 or TRBV6-3; D gene unclear. The CDR3 has 13 amino acids. Deletions cut 1 base from V and 4 bases from J, with 5 bases between. Per the germline V gene, CDR1 is MNHEY and CDR2 is SVGEGT. The CDR3 DNA reads TGTGCCAGCAGTTACTACGGGAATCAGCCCCAGCATTTT. Its translation is CASSYYGNQPQHF.

There are many counts of this clonotype. The CDR3 nucleotides are TGTGCCAGCAGCCAAGGCGGAGAGCAGTTCTTC. Amino acids: CASSQGGEQFF. The rearrangement links TRBV12-3 or TRBV12-4 to TRBJ2-1, with unresolved D. Trimming took 6 bases from V and 10 from J, leaving 10 bases between them. The length of the CDR3 is 11 residues.

The chain uses TRBV7-8 and TRBJ2-2; 11 bases agree with TRBD1. J was trimmed by 5 bases and V by 5 bases; bases with no gene match: 7. This CDR3 is 16 amino acids long. From germline, CDR1 is SGHVS and CDR2 FQNEAQ. In DNA, the CDR3 is TGTGCCAGCAGCGGACAGGGACAGGGGGAAACCGGGGAGCTGTTTTTT. Amino acids: CASSGQGQGETGELFF.

This clonotype showed up just a few times. The chain employs TRBV20-1 and TRBJ2-1, with TRBD1 matching 9 bases. The CDR3 extends over 14 amino acids. V lost 1 base, J lost 15 bases, and 13 bases stayed unmatched. Germline V gene data show CDR1 as DFQATT and CDR2 as SNEGSKA (reference sequence). The DNA of the CDR3 is TGCAGTGCTAGAGGGGGGGCGGGGACAGGGAATTGGTTCTTC. It is translated as CSARGGAGTGNWFF.

To note about this clonotype: One junction end disagrees with the germline gene, perhaps due to a read error. The chain recombines TRBV4-2 with TRBJ1-2; possibly TRBD1 for D (6 bases). Germline values: CDR1 LGHNA, CDR2 YNFKEQ. CDR3 length: 16 amino acids. This CDR3 reads CASSQADRQALYGYTF. As DNA, the CDR3 is TGTGCCAGCAGTCAAGCGGACCGACAGGCACTCTATGGCTACACCTTC.

This clonotype was picked up a small number of times. The CDR3 reads CASSDLWLTSGIDTQYF. For the CDR3, the DNA is TGTGCCAGCAGTGACTTATGGTTGACTAGCGGGATAGATACGCAGTATTTT. The V and J genes are TRBV2 and TRBJ2-3, with 11 bases lining up with TRBD2. Germline CDR1 SNHLY, CDR2 FYNNEI. J was trimmed by 5 bases and V by 3 bases; bases with no gene match: 10. This CDR3 spans 17 amino acids.

Only a few counts were recorded for this clonotype. The rearrangement links TRBV6-5 to TRBJ1-5; 7 bases agree with TRBD1. The germline V gene has CDR1 MNHEY and CDR2 SVGAGI. Unmatched junction bases numbered 6, after V lost 2 bases and J lost 2 bases. The CDR3 sequence is 16 residues long. The CDR3 nucleotides are TGTGCCAGCAGTTACGAGGGGGCGGCGGGCAATCAGCCCCAGCATTTT. It encodes CASSYEGAAGNQPQHF.